Below, 3 T cell receptor beta chains from the same sample are listed, as sequenced in a study of blood T cell repertoires in COVID-19. Clones were sequenced by immunoSEQ multiplex PCR, and TCRdb holds only the in-frame ones, with some missing. The sample holds around 41,000 clones, about 86% seen once. Sequencing used peripheral blood. The receptors shown here come from a woman over 75 with active or convalescent COVID-19.

This clone occurred a few times. The genes are TRBV28 and TRBJ1-1, with 8 bases matching TRBD1. V shed 2 bases and J 5 bases; nucleotides not matched to a gene: 7. CDR3 size: 15 residues. In germline, CDR1 is MDHEN, CDR2 SYDVKM. CDR3 nucleotides: TGTGCCAGCAGTTTACCTGGACAGGGACGGACTGAAGCTTTCTTT. It specifies CASSLPGQGRTEAFF.

The CDR3 coding sequence is TGCAGCGTTGACGGGACAGGGTTTTTTAATGAGCAGTTCTTC. This codes for CSVDGTGFFNEQFF. This chain joins TRBV29-1 and TRBJ2-1, with 9 bases that match TRBD1. The CDR3 runs to 14 residues. V shed 3 bases, J shed 7 bases, and the junction held 7 bases outside the gene matches. Germline CDR1 reads SQVTM; CDR2 reads ANQGSEA.

In its sample, this clone was seen once. The chain uses TRBV5-1 and TRBJ1-6; unclear D gene. This CDR3 spans 14 amino acids. Trimming removed 0 bases from V and 6 bases from J, with 7 bases in between. Per the germline V gene, CDR1 is SGHRS and CDR2 is YFSETQ. The CDR3 loop is CASSLARVNSPLHF. CDR3 coding DNA: TGCGCCAGCAGCTTGGCGAGAGTTAATTCACCCCTCCACTTT.